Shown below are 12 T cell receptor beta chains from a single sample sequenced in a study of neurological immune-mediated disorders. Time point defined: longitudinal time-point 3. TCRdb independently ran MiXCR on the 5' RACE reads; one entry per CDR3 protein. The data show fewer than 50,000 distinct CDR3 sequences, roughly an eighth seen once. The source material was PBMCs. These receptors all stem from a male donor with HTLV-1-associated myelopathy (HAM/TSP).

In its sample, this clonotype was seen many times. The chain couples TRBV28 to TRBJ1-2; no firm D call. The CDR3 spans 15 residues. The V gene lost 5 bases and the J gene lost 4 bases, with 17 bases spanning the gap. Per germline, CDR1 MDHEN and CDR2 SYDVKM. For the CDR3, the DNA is TGTGCCAGCAGTCCCCTGGCAGAGAGGACCTATGGCTACACCTTC. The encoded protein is CASSPLAERTYGYTF.

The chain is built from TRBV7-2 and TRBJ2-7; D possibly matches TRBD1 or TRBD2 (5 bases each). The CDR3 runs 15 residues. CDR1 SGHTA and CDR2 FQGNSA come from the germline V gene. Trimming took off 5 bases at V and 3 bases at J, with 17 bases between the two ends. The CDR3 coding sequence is TGTGCCAGCAGCCCTCTCAGGGAGATCGACTACGAGCAGTACTTC. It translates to CASSPLREIDYEQYF.

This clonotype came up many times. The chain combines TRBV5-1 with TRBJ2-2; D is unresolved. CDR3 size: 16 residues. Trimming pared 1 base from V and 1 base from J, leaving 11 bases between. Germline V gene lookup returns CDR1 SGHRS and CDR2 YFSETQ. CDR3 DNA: TGCGCCAGCAGCTTGTATGACTGGGAGAACACCGGGGAGCTGTTTTTT. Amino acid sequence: CASSLYDWENTGELFF.

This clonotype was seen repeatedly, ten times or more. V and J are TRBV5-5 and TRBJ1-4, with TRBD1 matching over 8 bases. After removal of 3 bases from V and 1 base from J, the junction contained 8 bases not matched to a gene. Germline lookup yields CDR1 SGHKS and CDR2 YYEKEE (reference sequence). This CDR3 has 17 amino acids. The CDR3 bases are TGTGCCAGCAGCTCCCGGACAGGGTTCCAAACTAATGAAAAACTGTTTTTT. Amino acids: CASSSRTGFQTNEKLFF. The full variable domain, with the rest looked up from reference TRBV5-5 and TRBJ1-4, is DAGVTQSPTHLIKTRGQQVTLRCSPISGHKSVSWYQQVLGQGPQFIFQYYEKEERGRGNFPDRFSARQFPNYSSELNVNALLLGDSALYLCASSSRTGFQTNEKLFFGSGTQLSVL.

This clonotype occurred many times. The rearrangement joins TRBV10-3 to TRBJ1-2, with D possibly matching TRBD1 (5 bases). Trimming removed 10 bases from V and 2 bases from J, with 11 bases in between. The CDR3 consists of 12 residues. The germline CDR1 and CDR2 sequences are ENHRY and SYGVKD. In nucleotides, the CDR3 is TGTGCCAGTACGGCAGGGAACTATGGCTACACCTTC. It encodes CASTAGNYGYTF.

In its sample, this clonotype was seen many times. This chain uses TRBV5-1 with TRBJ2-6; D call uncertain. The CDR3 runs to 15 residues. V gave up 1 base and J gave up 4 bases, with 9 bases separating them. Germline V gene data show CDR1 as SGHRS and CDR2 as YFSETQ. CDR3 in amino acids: CASSLFASGANVLTF. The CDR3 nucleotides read TGCGCCAGCAGCTTGTTTGCATCGGGGGCCAACGTCCTGACTTTC.

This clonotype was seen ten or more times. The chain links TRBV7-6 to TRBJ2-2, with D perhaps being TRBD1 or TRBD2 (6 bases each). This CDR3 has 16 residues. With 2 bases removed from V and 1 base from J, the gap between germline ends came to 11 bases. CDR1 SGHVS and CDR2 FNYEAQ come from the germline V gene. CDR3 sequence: CASSLTKGGNTGELFF. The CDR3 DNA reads TGTGCCAGCAGCTTAACAAAGGGGGGGAACACCGGGGAGCTGTTTTTT.

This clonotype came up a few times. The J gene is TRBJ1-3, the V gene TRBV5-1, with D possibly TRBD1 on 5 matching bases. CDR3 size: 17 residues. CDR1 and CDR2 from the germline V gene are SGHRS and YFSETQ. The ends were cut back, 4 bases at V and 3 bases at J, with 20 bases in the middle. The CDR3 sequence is CASSLYPHGGDGNTIYF. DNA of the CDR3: TGCGCCAGCAGCCTTTATCCCCACGGGGGTGATGGAAACACCATATATTTT.

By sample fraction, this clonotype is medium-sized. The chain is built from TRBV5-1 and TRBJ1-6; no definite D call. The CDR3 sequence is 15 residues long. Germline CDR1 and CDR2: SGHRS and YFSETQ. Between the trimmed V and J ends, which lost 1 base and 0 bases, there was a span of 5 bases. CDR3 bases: TGCGCCAGCAGCTTGAGGAGCTCCTATAATTCACCCCTCCACTTT. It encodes CASSLRSSYNSPLHF.

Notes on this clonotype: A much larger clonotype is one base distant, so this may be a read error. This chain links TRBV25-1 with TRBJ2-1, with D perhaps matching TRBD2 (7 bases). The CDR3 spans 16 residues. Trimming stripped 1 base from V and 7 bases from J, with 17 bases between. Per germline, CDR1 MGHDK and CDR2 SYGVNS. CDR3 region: CASSEFLGGGRNEQFF. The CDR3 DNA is TGTGCCAGCAGTGAATTTTTAGGGGGGGGGCGTAATGAGCAGTTCTTC.

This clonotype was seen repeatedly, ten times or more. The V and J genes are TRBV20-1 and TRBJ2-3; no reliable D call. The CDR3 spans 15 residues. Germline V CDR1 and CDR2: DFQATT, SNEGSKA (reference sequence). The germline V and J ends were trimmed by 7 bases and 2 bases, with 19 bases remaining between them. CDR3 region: CSVTPSVPDTDTQYF. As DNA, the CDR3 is TGCAGTGTCACTCCTTCAGTTCCCGACACAGATACGCAGTATTTT.

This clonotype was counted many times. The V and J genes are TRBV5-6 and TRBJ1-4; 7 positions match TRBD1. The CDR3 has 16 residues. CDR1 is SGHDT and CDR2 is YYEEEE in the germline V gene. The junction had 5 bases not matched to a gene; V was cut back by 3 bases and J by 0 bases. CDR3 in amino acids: CASSSPGQPTNEKLFF. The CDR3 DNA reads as TGTGCCAGCAGCTCACCGGGACAGCCAACTAATGAAAAACTGTTTTTT.